This TCR beta chain came from a study of cytomegalovirus exposure and HLA in healthy donors. The assay was immunoSEQ multiplex PCR, and TCRdb's table has in-frame clones only and misses some. The top ten hold 1.5% to 2% of the sample, which has around 120,000 clones, 80% to 90% seen once. This clonotype originated in a woman aged 18-29 years in good health and CMV-seronegative. The material sequenced was PBMCs.

CDR3 protein: CATSRDREGSEKLFF. In nucleotides, the CDR3 is TGTGCCACCAGCAGGGACAGGGAGGGGAGTGAAAAACTGTTTTTT. This chain uses TRBV15 with TRBJ1-4, with 8 bases identical to TRBD1. The germline gives CDR1 LNHNV, CDR2 YYDKDF (reference sequence). V was pared by 3 bases and J by 7 bases, with 7 bases of the junction left unmatched. The CDR3 contains 15 residues.